What follows are 30 T cell receptor beta chains derived from one specimen sequenced in a study of T cell responses to AZD1222 COVID-19 vaccine. TCRdb's copy holds only in-frame clones and misses some; the assay was immunoSEQ multiplex PCR. The table has tens of thousands of clones, over 85% seen once. Sequences were derived from peripheral blood, sampled on day 0 of AZD1222 vaccination. The receptors come from an adult in good health.

The chain combines TRBV5-5 with TRBJ2-2, with D unresolved. This CDR3 comprises 14 residues. The V end lost 2 bases, the J end lost 2 bases, and 7 bases lay between the germline ends. Germline CDR1 SGHKS, CDR2 YYEKEE (reference sequence). The CDR3 nucleotides are TGTGCCAGCAGCTTATGGAGAAACACCGGGGAGCTGTTTTTT. It specifies CASSLWRNTGELFF. Full variable domain (rest looked up from reference TRBV5-5 and TRBJ2-2): DAGVTQSPTHLIKTRGQQVTLRCSPISGHKSVSWYQQVLGQGPQFIFQYYEKEERGRGNFPDRFSARQFPNYSSELNVNALLLGDSALYLCASSLWRNTGELFFGEGSRLTVL.

This chain uses TRBV6-5 with TRBJ1-1, with 9 bases aligning to TRBD1. Trimming at V came to 5 bases and at J to 2 bases, leaving 3 bases not matched to a gene. The germline V gene has CDR1 MNHEY and CDR2 SVGAGI. This CDR3 has 14 residues. The CDR3, as DNA: TGTGCCAGCAGTAAGGGACAGGGTAACACTGAAGCTTTCTTT. As protein: CASSKGQGNTEAFF.

The chain is built from TRBV7-9 and TRBJ1-5, with D perhaps TRBD1 (5 bases). V lost 8 bases to trimming and J lost 6 bases, with 17 bases between them. Germline V gene data show CDR1 as SEHNR and CDR2 as FQNEAQ (reference sequence). The CDR3 has 14 residues. This chain's CDR3 is CASQARGPSQPQHF. The CDR3 coding sequence is TGTGCCAGCCAGGCTCGGGGCCCTAGTCAGCCCCAGCATTTT.

This rearrangement joins TRBV2 to TRBJ2-7; D unresolved. Looked up from germline, CDR1 is SNHLY and CDR2 is FYNNEI. The CDR3 extends over 13 amino acids. V was shortened by 4 bases and J by 6 bases, with 13 bases between the two germline ends. CDR3 nucleotides: TGTGCCAGCAGTGTGGAAGGTTTTGGCGAGCAGTACTTC. Its translation: CASSVEGFGEQYF.

A word on this clone: The junction departs from the called germline gene at one end, perhaps through a read error. The genes are TRBV7-7 and TRBJ2-5; 8 bases agree with TRBD1. The germline V gene encodes CDR1 SSHAT and CDR2 FNYEAQ (reference sequence). The CDR3 is 13 amino acids. The CDR3 sequence is CASSRGQRETQYF. CDR3 DNA sequence: TGTGCTAGCAGCAGGGGGCAAAGAGAGACCCAGTACTTC.

The gene calls are TRBV7-9 and TRBJ1-3; maybe TRBD1 (5 bases). This CDR3 region has 16 residues. Trimming pared 4 bases from V and 0 bases from J, leaving 13 bases between. CDR1 and CDR2 (germline): SEHNR, FQNEAQ (reference sequence). The CDR3 DNA sequence: TGTGCCAGCAGCTCTCCGGGACTAAGCTCTGGAAACACCATATATTTT. It translates to CASSSPGLSSGNTIYF.

This chain uses TRBV20-1 with TRBJ1-6; no firm D call. Trimming cost V 2 bases and J 13 bases, with 9 bases left between them. CDR1 and CDR2 from the germline V gene are DFQATT and SNEGSKA (reference sequence). The CDR3 runs to 11 residues. CDR3 coding DNA: TGCAGTGCTAGATCTGGTAGTCCCCTCCACTTT. This gives the protein CSARSGSPLHF.

V usage is TRBV7-3 and J usage is TRBJ2-4, with 9 bases matching TRBD1. From germline, CDR1 is SGHTA and CDR2 FQGTGA. V gave up 5 bases and J gave up 9 bases; unmatched junction bases: 8. The CDR3 is 14 amino acids. CDR3 coding DNA: TGTGCCAGCAGCCCAGGACAGGGGCGTAGCATTCAGTACTTC. Encoded protein: CASSPGQGRSIQYF. Looking up the rest from reference TRBV7-3 and TRBJ2-4 gives the full variable domain: GAGVSQTPSNKVTEKGKYVELRCDPISGHTALYWYRQSLGQGPEFLIYFQGTGAADDSGLPNDRFFAVRPEGSVSTLKIQRTERGDSAVYLCASSPGQGRSIQYFGAGTRLSVL.

This clone was found once. The chain is built from TRBV3-1 (or the pseudogene TRBV3-2) and TRBJ2-1, with TRBD1 matching 11 bases. Germline V gene sequence: CDR1 LGHDT, CDR2 YNNKEL (reference sequence). The length of the CDR3 is 15 residues. J was trimmed by 7 bases and V by 5 bases; bases with no gene match: 7. This CDR3 is CASSDTGTGGNEQFF. For the CDR3, the DNA is TGTGCCAGCAGCGACACCGGGACAGGGGGAAATGAGCAGTTCTTC.

The chain couples TRBV27 to TRBJ1-3; D unresolved. V gave up 0 bases and J gave up 0 bases, with 6 bases separating them. CDR3 length equals 15 residues. Looked up from germline, CDR1 is MNHEY and CDR2 is SMNVEV (reference sequence). As DNA, the CDR3 is TGTGCCAGCAGTTTATCGGGGATCTCTGGAAACACCATATATTTT. It translates to CASSLSGISGNTIYF.

The chain joins TRBV5-5 to TRBJ1-2; 9 bases map to TRBD1. This CDR3 comprises 13 residues. The junction had 5 bases not matched to a gene; V was cut back by 5 bases and J by 6 bases. Germline CDR1 reads SGHKS; CDR2 reads YYEKEE (reference sequence). The CDR3 DNA reads TGTGCCAGCAGTTACCGGACAGGGGATGGCTACACCTTC. It specifies CASSYRTGDGYTF.

V is TRBV5-4 and J is TRBJ1-2; D might be TRBD1 (5 bases). The CDR3 covers 13 residues. Germline assignment: CDR1 SGHNT and CDR2 YYREEE (reference sequence). The V end lost 2 bases, the J end lost 6 bases, and 11 bases lay between the germline ends. The chain's CDR3 is CASSFARVDGYTF. CDR3 DNA sequence: TGTGCCAGCAGCTTCGCCAGGGTGGATGGCTACACCTTC.

This clone was seen just once. The chain carries TRBV6-2 or TRBV6-3 and TRBJ2-3, with D perhaps TRBD2 (5 bases). The length of the CDR3 is 13 residues. Trimming cost V 2 bases and J 8 bases, with 11 bases left between them. The germline V gene encodes CDR1 MNHEY and CDR2 SVGEGT. CDR3 sequence reads: CASSYDGRGTQYF. The DNA for the CDR3 is TGTGCCAGCAGTTACGACGGTCGGGGTACGCAGTATTTT.

The chain employs TRBV4-1 and TRBJ1-2; weak D call: TRBD1 (5 bases). CDR1 and CDR2 (germline): MGHRA, YSYEKL. CDR3 length equals 17 residues. Trimming left V 3 bases short and J 7 bases short, with 24 bases between. The CDR3 protein is CASSQTSTTGGDSGYTF. The CDR3 coding sequence is TGCGCCAGCAGCCAGACGTCAACTACAGGAGGGGACTCTGGCTACACCTTC.

This clone was recorded once. This rearrangement joins TRBV12-3 or TRBV12-4 to TRBJ1-2; 7 nucleotides line up with TRBD1. There are 13 residues in the CDR3. V dropped 7 bases and J dropped 5; count of bases not matched to a gene: 7. CDR3 sequence (DNA): TGTGCCAGCACCCTCCGACAGGGATATGGCTACACCTTC. This encodes CASTLRQGYGYTF.

The gene calls are TRBV5-5 and TRBJ2-1, with 7 bases identical to TRBD1. CDR3 size: 15 residues. Germline V gene data show CDR1 as SGHKS and CDR2 as YYEKEE (reference sequence). Trimming at V came to 5 bases and at J to 7 bases, leaving 12 bases not matched to a gene. CDR3 sequence (DNA): TGTGCCAGCAGACAGGGGACGAATCGGATAAATGAGCAGTTCTTC. The encoded protein is CASRQGTNRINEQFF.

The rearrangement links TRBV5-5 to TRBJ2-7; 8 positions match TRBD2. CDR3 length equals 14 residues. V was pared by 4 bases and J by 5 bases, with 8 bases of the junction left unmatched. Per the germline V gene, CDR1 is SGHKS and CDR2 is YYEKEE (reference sequence). The CDR3 sequence is CASSQTGTSNEQYF. Written as DNA, the CDR3 is TGTGCCAGCAGCCAAACCGGGACTAGTAACGAGCAGTACTTC.

This clone was counted once. This chain uses TRBV2 with TRBJ1-4; D unresolved. The germline gives CDR1 SNHLY, CDR2 FYNNEI. This CDR3 spans 14 amino acids. Trimming cost V 4 bases and J 6 bases, with 12 bases left between them. CDR3 nucleotides: TGTGCCAGCAGTGTGGCAGGTGGACATGAAAAACTGTTTTTT. Its protein is CASSVAGGHEKLFF.

The chain uses TRBV18 and TRBJ2-2; D possibly matches TRBD1 or TRBD2 (6 bases each). This CDR3 is built from 16 residues. V lost 3 bases to trimming and J lost 6 bases, with 17 bases between them. The germline gives CDR1 KGHSH, CDR2 LQKENI. The CDR3 spells CASSPRGAGTAGELFF. In DNA form, the CDR3 reads TGTGCCAGCTCACCTAGGGGGGCCGGAACCGCCGGGGAGCTGTTTTTT.

The rearrangement links TRBV28 to TRBJ1-5; TRBD1 agrees at 8 bases. CDR3 size: 15 residues. Germline V gives CDR1 MDHEN, CDR2 SYDVKM. With V trimmed by 6 bases and J by 6 bases, 10 bases remained unmatched. The CDR3 loop reads CASRRSQGARQPQHF. The CDR3 nucleotides read TGTGCCAGCAGAAGGAGTCAGGGGGCACGTCAGCCCCAGCATTTT.

The table lists this clone with a count of one. The chain recombines TRBV10-3 with TRBJ1-1; TRBD1 aligns across 8 bases. J was trimmed by 5 bases and V by 2 bases; bases with no gene match: 1. Germline CDR1 and CDR2: ENHRY and SYGVKD. This CDR3 has 13 residues. The CDR3 is CAISETGGTEAFF. In DNA, the CDR3 is TGTGCCATCAGTGAGACAGGGGGAACTGAAGCTTTCTTT.

V and J are TRBV10-2 and TRBJ2-7; D gene uncertain. V was trimmed by 2 bases and J by 0 bases, leaving 11 bases between them. The length of the CDR3 is 15 residues. CDR1 and CDR2 from the germline V gene are WSHSY and SAAADI. In DNA, the CDR3 is TGCGCCAGCAGTGAGATTTTCCTCCTCTCCTACGAGCAGTACTTC. Translation: CASSEIFLLSYEQYF.

V gene TRBV19 combines with J gene TRBJ1-2; no reliable D call. The germline gives CDR1 LNHDA, CDR2 SQIVND (reference sequence). The ends were cut back, 6 bases at V and 0 bases at J, with 8 bases in the middle. This CDR3 region has 13 residues. The DNA for the CDR3 is TGTGCCAGTAGGCTGGGGACTAACTATGGCTACACCTTC. Translation: CASRLGTNYGYTF.

There are a few counts of this clone. The gene calls are TRBV11-2 and TRBJ1-1; unclear D gene. V shed 1 base and J shed 0 bases, with 9 bases lying between them. CDR1 and CDR2 (germline): SGHAT, FQNNGV. This CDR3 region has 15 residues. The DNA of the CDR3 is TGTGCCAGCAGCTTAGTCCGGGGTTTGAACACTGAAGCTTTCTTT. Its translation: CASSLVRGLNTEAFF. Supplemented by reference TRBV11-2 and TRBJ1-1, the full variable domain reads EAGVAQSPRYKIIEKRQSVAFWCNPISGHATLYWYQQILGQGPKLLIQFQNNGVVDDSQLPKDRFSAERLKGVDSTLKIQPAKLEDSAVYLCASSLVRGLNTEAFFGQGTRLTVV.

This chain uses TRBV7-3 with TRBJ1-1; 7 bases line up with TRBD1. This CDR3 has 16 residues. The V gene end was trimmed by 5 bases and the J gene end by 1 base; junction bases not matched to a gene: 10. Germline values: CDR1 SGHTA, CDR2 FQGTGA. Here the CDR3 reads CASSAQGSLRNTEAFF. DNA of the CDR3: TGTGCCAGCAGCGCACAGGGGTCACTCAGGAACACTGAAGCTTTCTTT.

The chain has TRBV5-1 and TRBJ2-5; 7 positions match TRBD2. The germline V gene has CDR1 SGHRS and CDR2 YFSETQ. Unmatched junction bases numbered 3, after V lost 3 bases and J lost 1 base. CDR3 length equals 14 residues. Here the CDR3 DNA reads TGCGCCAGCAGCTCGAGCGGGGCCCAAGAGACCCAGTACTTC. Protein: CASSSSGAQETQYF.

The rearrangement links TRBV18 to TRBJ2-1; 11 positions match TRBD2. J was trimmed by 7 bases and V by 0 bases; bases with no gene match: 8. The germline V gene has CDR1 KGHSH and CDR2 LQKENI. This CDR3 comprises 17 residues. Written as DNA, the CDR3 is TGTGCCAGCTCACCACCGCTTTCTAGCGGGAGGAGGAATGAGCAGTTCTTC. This translates into CASSPPLSSGRRNEQFF.

V is TRBV30 and J is TRBJ1-5; no reliable D call. Trimming cost V 5 bases and J 4 bases, with 12 bases left between them. The germline V gene encodes CDR1 GTSNPN and CDR2 SVGIG (reference sequence). The CDR3 runs to 13 residues. The CDR3 loop is CAWAPQKNQPQHF. The CDR3 coding sequence is TGTGCCTGGGCCCCTCAGAAAAATCAGCCCCAGCATTTT.

The CDR3 region has the DNA TGTGCCAGCAGCCCGGGGGCGTACCCCTACGAGCAGTACTTC. This gives the protein CASSPGAYPYEQYF. V gene TRBV5-4 combines with J gene TRBJ2-7; D assignment may be TRBD1 or TRBD2 (6 bases each). This CDR3 region has 14 residues. From germline, CDR1 is SGHNT and CDR2 YYREEE (reference sequence). The germline V and J ends were trimmed by 4 bases and 2 bases, with 13 bases remaining between them.

The CDR3 DNA sequence: TGTGCCAGCAGCCACCGGGACATACTTAACTATGGCTACACCTTC. This codes for CASSHRDILNYGYTF. The genes are TRBV3-1 (or the pseudogene TRBV3-2) and TRBJ1-2; weak D call: TRBD1 (6 bases). The CDR3 consists of 15 residues. Trimming removed 3 bases from V and 1 base from J, with 12 bases in between. Germline V gene sequence: CDR1 LGHDT, CDR2 YNNKEL (reference sequence).